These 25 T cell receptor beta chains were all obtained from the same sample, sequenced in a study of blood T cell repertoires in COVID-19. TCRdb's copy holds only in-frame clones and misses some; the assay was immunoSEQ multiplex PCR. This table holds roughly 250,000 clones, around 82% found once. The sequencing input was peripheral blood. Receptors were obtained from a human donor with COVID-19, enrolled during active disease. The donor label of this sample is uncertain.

CDR3: CASRPGLAGPYEQYF. As DNA, the CDR3 is TGTGCCAGTAGGCCGGGACTAGCGGGGCCCTACGAGCAGTACTTC. The gene calls are TRBV19 and TRBJ2-7; the match to TRBD2 covers 13 bases. The germline gives CDR1 LNHDA, CDR2 SQIVND (reference sequence). The V and J ends lost 6 bases and 2 bases, in that order; junction bases with no gene match: 4. This CDR3 is 15 amino acids long.

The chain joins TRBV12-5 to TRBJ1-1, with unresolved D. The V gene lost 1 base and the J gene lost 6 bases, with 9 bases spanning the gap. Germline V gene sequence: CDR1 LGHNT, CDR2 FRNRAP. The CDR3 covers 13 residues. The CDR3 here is CASGLGLEAEAFF. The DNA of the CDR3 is TGTGCTAGTGGTTTGGGACTGGAGGCTGAAGCTTTCTTT. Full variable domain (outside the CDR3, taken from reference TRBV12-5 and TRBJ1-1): DARVTQTPRHKVTEMGQEVTMRCQPILGHNTVFWYRQTMMQGLELLAYFRNRAPLDDSGMPKDRFSAEMPDATLATLKIQPSEPRDSAVYFCASGLGLEAEAFFGQGTRLTVV.

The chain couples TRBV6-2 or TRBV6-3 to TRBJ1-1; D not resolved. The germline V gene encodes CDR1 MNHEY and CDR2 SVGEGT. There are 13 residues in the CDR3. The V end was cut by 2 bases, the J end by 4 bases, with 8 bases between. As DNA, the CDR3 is TGTGCCAGCAGTTACACTCGGGGCACTGAAGCTTTCTTT. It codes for CASSYTRGTEAFF.

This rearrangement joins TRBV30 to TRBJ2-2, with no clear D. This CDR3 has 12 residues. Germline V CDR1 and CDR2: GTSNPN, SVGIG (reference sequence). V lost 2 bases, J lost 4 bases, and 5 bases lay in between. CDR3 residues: CAWSLSTGELFF. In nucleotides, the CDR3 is TGTGCCTGGAGTCTTTCCACCGGGGAGCTGTTTTTT.

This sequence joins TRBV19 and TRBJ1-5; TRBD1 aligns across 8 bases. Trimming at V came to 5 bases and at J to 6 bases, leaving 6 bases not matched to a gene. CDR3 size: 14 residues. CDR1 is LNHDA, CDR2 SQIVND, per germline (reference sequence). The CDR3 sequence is CASSPRQGSQPQHF. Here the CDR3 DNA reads TGTGCCAGTAGTCCTCGACAGGGGAGTCAGCCCCAGCATTTT.

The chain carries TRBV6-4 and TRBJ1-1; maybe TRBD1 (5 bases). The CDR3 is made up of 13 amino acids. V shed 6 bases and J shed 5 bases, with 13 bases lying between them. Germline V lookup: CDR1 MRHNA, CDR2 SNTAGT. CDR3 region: CASRRDLWTEAFF. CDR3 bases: TGTGCCAGCAGGAGGGACTTATGGACTGAAGCTTTCTTT.

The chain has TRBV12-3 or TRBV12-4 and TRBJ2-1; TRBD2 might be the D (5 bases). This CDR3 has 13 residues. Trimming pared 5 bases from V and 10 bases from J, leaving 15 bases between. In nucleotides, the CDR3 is TGTGCCAGCAGTAGGGTGCGGGCTGACGAGCAGTTCTTC. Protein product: CASSRVRADEQFF.

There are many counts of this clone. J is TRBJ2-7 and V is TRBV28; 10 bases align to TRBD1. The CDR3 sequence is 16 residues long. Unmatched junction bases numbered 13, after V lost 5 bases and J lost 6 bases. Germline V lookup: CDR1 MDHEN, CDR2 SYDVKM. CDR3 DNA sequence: TGTGCCAGCAGTGGGAGGACAGGGGGGCTCCTCTCCGAGCAGTACTTC. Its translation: CASSGRTGGLLSEQYF. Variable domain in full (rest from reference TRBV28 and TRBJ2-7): DVKVTQSSRYLVKRTGEKVFLECVQDMDHENMFWYRQDPGLGLRLIYFSYDVKMKEKGDIPEGYSVSREKKERFSLILESASTNQTSMYLCASSGRTGGLLSEQYFGPGTRLTVT.

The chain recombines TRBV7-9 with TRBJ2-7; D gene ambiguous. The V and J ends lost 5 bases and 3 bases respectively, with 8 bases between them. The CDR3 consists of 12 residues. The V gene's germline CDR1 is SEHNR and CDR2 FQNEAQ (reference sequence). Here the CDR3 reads CASSRASYEQYF. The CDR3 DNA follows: TGTGCCAGCAGCCGTGCTAGCTACGAGCAGTACTTC.

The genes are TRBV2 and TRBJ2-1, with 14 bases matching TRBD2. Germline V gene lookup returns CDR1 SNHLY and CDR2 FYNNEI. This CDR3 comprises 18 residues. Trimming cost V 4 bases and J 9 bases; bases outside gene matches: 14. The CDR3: CASSARRAGTSGSGEQFF. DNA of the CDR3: TGTGCCAGCAGTGCTCGTAGAGCCGGGACTAGCGGGAGTGGTGAGCAGTTCTTC. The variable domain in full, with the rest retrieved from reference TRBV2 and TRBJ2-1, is EPEVTQTPSHQVTQMGQEVILRCVPISNHLYFYWYRQILGQKVEFLVSFYNNEISEKSEIFDDQFSVERPDGSNFTLKIRSTKLEDSAMYFCASSARRAGTSGSGEQFFGPGTRLTVL.

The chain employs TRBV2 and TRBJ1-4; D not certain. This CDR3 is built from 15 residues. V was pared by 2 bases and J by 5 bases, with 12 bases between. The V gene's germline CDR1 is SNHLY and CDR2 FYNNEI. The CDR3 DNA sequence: TGTGCCAGCAGTGAACTTACGGGAGAGAATGAAAAACTGTTTTTT. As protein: CASSELTGENEKLFF.

This chain's CDR3 is CSGGTGTEETQYF. CDR3 sequence (DNA): TGCAGCGGGGGCACCGGGACAGAAGAGACCCAGTACTTC. The chain employs TRBV29-1 and TRBJ2-5, with 7 bases identical to TRBD1. Per germline, CDR1 SQVTM and CDR2 ANQGSEA. Germline trimming cut 7 bases from V and 3 bases from J; bases unmatched to any gene: 8. CDR3 length: 13 residues.

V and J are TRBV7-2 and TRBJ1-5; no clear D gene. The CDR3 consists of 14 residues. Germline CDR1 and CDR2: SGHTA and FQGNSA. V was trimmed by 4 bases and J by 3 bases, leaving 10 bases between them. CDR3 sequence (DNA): TGTGCCAGCAGCTGGTCTCGGGACAATCAGCCCCAGCATTTT. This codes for CASSWSRDNQPQHF.

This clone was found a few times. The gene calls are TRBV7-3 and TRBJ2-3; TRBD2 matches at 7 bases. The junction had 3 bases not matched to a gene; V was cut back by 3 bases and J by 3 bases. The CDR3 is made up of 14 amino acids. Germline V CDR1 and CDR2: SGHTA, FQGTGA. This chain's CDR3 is CASSFGLVTDTQYF. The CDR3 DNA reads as TGTGCCAGCAGCTTTGGACTAGTGACAGATACGCAGTATTTT. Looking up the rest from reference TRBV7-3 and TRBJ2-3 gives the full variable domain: GAGVSQTPSNKVTEKGKYVELRCDPISGHTALYWYRQSLGQGPEFLIYFQGTGAADDSGLPNDRFFAVRPEGSVSTLKIQRTERGDSAVYLCASSFGLVTDTQYFGPGTRLTVL.

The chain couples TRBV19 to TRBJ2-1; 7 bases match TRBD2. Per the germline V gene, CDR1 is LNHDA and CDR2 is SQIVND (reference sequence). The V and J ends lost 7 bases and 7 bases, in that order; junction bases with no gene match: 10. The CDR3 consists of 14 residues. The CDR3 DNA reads TGTGCCAGTACTTGGGCGGGAGAGAAGAATGAGCAGTTCTTC. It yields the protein CASTWAGEKNEQFF.

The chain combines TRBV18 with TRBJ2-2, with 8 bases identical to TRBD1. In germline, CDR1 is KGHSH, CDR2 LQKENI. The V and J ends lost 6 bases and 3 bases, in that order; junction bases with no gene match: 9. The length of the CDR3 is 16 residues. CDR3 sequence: CASSPPQGADTGELFF. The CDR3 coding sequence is TGTGCCAGCTCGCCCCCTCAGGGGGCTGACACCGGGGAGCTGTTTTTT.

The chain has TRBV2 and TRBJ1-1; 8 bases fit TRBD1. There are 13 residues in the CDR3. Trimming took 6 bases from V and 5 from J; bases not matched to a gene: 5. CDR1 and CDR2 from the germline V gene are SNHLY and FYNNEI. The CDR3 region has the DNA TGTGCCAGCAGCCTCAGGGGGCGAACTGAAGCTTTCTTT. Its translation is CASSLRGRTEAFF.

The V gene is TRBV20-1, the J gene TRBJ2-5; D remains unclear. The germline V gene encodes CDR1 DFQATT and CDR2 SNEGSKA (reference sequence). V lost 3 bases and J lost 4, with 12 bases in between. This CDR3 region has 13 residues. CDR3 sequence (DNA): TGCAGTGCTAGTTATTCTCGGTTAGAGACCCAGTACTTC. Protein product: CSASYSRLETQYF.

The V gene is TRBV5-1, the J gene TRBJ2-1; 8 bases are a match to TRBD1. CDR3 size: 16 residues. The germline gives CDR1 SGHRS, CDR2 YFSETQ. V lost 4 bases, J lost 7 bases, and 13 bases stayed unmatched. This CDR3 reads CASSTRGRGRENEQFF. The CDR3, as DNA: TGCGCCAGCAGCACCCGGGGCAGGGGGCGAGAGAATGAGCAGTTCTTC. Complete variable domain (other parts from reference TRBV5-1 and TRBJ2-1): KAGVTQTPRYLIKTRGQQVTLSCSPISGHRSVSWYQQTPGQGLQFLFEYFSETQRNKGNFPGRFSGRQFSNSRSEMNVSTLELGDSALYLCASSTRGRGRENEQFFGPGTRLTVL.

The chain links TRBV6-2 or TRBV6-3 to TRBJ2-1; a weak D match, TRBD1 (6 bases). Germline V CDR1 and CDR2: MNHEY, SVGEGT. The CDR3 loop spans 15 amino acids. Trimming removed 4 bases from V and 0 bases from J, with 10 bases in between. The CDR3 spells CASSSDRSSYNEQFF. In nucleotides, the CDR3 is TGTGCCAGCAGTTCCGACAGGAGCTCCTACAATGAGCAGTTCTTC.

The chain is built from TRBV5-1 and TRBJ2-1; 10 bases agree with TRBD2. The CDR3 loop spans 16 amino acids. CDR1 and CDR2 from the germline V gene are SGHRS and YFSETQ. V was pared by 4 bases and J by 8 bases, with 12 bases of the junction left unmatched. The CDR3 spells CASSLVVAGGVDEQFF. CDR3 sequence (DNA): TGCGCCAGCAGCCTCGTGGTAGCGGGAGGTGTGGATGAGCAGTTCTTC.

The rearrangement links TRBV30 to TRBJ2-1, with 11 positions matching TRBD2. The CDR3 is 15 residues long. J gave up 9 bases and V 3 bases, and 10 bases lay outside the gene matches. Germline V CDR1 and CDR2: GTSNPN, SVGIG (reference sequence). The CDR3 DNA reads TGTGCCTGGAGCAGACTAGCGGGGTCCCCATCTGAGCAGTTCTTC. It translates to CAWSRLAGSPSEQFF. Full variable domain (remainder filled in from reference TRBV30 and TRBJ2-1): SQTIHQWPATLVQPVGSPLSLECTVEGTSNPNLYWYRQAAGRGLQLLFYSVGIGQISSEVPQNLSASRPQDRQFILSSKKLLLSDSGFYLCAWSRLAGSPSEQFFGPGTRLTVL.

The CDR3 sequence: CASSIVAGIYNEQFF. DNA for the CDR3: TGTGCCAGTAGTATAGTGGCGGGGATTTACAATGAGCAGTTCTTC. The chain recombines TRBV19 with TRBJ2-1, with D maybe TRBD2 (6 bases). The germline gives CDR1 LNHDA, CDR2 SQIVND (reference sequence). Trimming cost V 1 base and J 4 bases, with 11 bases left between them. There are 15 residues in the CDR3.

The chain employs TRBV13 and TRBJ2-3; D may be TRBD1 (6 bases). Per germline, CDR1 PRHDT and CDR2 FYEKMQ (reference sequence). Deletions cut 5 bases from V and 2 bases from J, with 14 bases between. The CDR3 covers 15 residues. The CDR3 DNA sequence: TGTGCCAGCAGCCCCCGGACAGCCAACACAGATACGCAGTATTTT. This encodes CASSPRTANTDTQYF.

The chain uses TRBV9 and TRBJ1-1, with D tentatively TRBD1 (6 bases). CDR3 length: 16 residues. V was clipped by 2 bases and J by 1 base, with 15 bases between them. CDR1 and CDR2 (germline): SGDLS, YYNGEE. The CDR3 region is CASSVSGGDRNTEAFF. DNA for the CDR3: TGTGCCAGCAGCGTTTCGGGGGGCGACAGGAACACTGAAGCTTTCTTT.